The rows below give T cell receptor beta chains drawn from one sample of a study of cytomegalovirus exposure and HLA in healthy donors. Clones were sequenced by immunoSEQ multiplex PCR, and TCRdb holds only the in-frame ones, with some missing. The profile shows about 310,000 clones, 88% of them singletons. Sequenced material: PBMCs. The receptors originated from a man aged 30 to 39 in good health and CMV-seronegative. Each CDR3 is given with its conserved first and last residue. D genes are given only for firm matches. Rows give clone size only sometimes, using once, few, many, or a class for an expanded clone.

clone_size v_call d_call cdr3_aa
- TRBV6-1 TRBD1 CASSPGTAIRNEQFF
once TRBV25-1 - CASSVNGGRGYTF
once TRBV5-1 TRBD1 CASSPGQYSTNEKLFF
few TRBV6-1 TRBD1 CASSRGLNEQYF
- TRBV5-5 - CASSLPAANQPQHF
once TRBV2 - CATGGHGRNTIYF
- TRBV4-3 TRBD1 CASSQGGDRGYQPQHF
- TRBV6-5 - CASSYGLNSYEQYF
- TRBV7-9 TRBD2 CASSRVTSGGYEQYF
- TRBV7-8 - CASSLGEIYTEAFF
- TRBV29-1 TRBD2 CSVRASGDLSYEQYF
- TRBV5-4 TRBD1 CASSLLGGVGGHNSPLHF
- TRBV19 - CASSIALTRRAYNEQFF
- TRBV7-8 TRBD1 CASSSGQGISGNTIYF
once TRBV11-2 - CASSLARETNSPLHF
- TRBV6-6 - CASSYRASSNQPQHF
many TRBV10-3 - CAISESEGSGANVLTF
- TRBV5-5 - CASSLLTGTFNYGYTF
- TRBV6-5 - CASSYSFEGSGELFF
- TRBV5-5 TRBD1 CASSLDTGTAAGQPQHF
- TRBV30 TRBD1 CAWKRTGAQNSPLHF
- TRBV13 TRBD1 CASSSDRGPPGEQYF
- TRBV7-9 TRBD2 CASSLRGSRGGHEQYF
once TRBV2 - CASSYRAPQLYEQYF
once TRBV7-2 - CASSLEWGPQETQYF
- TRBV12-5 TRBD1 CASGSGQYTDTQYF
- TRBV18 TRBD1 CASSPGTGGLNYGYTF
once TRBV5-1 TRBD1 CASSSTGVEQYF
- TRBV7-9 TRBD2 CASSWSSGGETQYF
once TRBV2 TRBD1 CASSADRVYGTQYF
many TRBV9 - CASSVYREPLSYGYTF
- TRBV25-1 - CASSRKGAYNEQFF
- TRBV6-1 - CASSATDYGYTF
- TRBV9 - CASSVVRQNTEAFF
- TRBV6-5 TRBD1 CASSLTGEDSPLHF
- TRBV6-4 TRBD1 CASSAQTGGGTEAFF
- TRBV5-6 - CASSLVGNSYEQYF
few TRBV5-1 - CASSTRQGGEQYF
- TRBV19 - CASSMGGNTEAFF
once TRBV19 TRBD1 CASNTNTGGSKNIQYF
few TRBV29-1 - CSVMCRLDADYSNQPQHF
- TRBV7-6 TRBD1 CASSSARTGGGTDTQYF
- TRBV27 - CASSLDWQGNTEAFF
- TRBV2 - CASSEAPVWEDNQPQHF
- TRBV19 TRBD1 CASLPQGKGSGNQPQHF
- TRBV6-5 - CASSYATIGLGNEQFF